These 14 T cell receptor beta chains came from one sample sequenced in a study of T-cell memory formation after mild COVID-19 listed by TCRdb under 2021. Libraries came from 5' RACE. The sequencer listed for this sample is Illumina NovaSeq 6000. The public reads were reprocessed in TCRdb via fastp at Q25 and MiXCR, keeping in-frame beta chains. Every entry covers one CDR3 protein and lists the most common genes and DNA from its rows. A total of about 200,000 distinct CDR3 sequences appear in this sample, 7.5% to 10% of them only once. Around 3.3% of the sample comes from the top ten. The sequenced material came from PBMCs or a T cell subset sorted from them (not recorded which). Receptors originate from a man aged 18 to 30 who had mild COVID-19 (a few samples of this study predate the infection). The sample titles of this study are shuffled in the database, so cell type and time point are left out; the donor was told from shared clones.

The chain recombines TRBV7-6 with TRBJ1-4; no reliable D call. Germline CDR1 and CDR2: SGHVS and FNYEAQ. V lost 2 bases, J lost 8 bases, and 21 bases lay in between. The CDR3 loop spans 17 amino acids. The CDR3 loop reads CASSLSPSGSVREKLFF. As DNA, the CDR3 is TGTGCCAGCAGCTTATCTCCGTCGGGCAGTGTGAGGGAAAAACTGTTTTTT.

This clonotype was counted many times. V usage is TRBV11-2 and J usage is TRBJ2-6; 9 bases are a match to TRBD1. This CDR3 has 16 amino acids. Germline V CDR1 and CDR2: SGHAT, FQNNGV. The V gene end was trimmed by 4 bases and the J gene end by 4 bases; junction bases not matched to a gene: 5. CDR3 sequence (DNA): TGTGCCAGCAGCTCCGGGACAGGGAAAGGGGCCAACGTCCTGACTTTC. Encoded protein: CASSSGTGKGANVLTF.

This sequence joins TRBV7-2 and TRBJ1-6; D gene uncertain. V lost 5 bases and J 11 bases, leaving 13 bases between the germline ends. CDR1 is SGHTA, CDR2 FQGNSA, per germline. The CDR3 runs to 13 residues. CDR3 region: CASSTAFSPPLHF. In DNA, the CDR3 is TGTGCCAGCAGCACGGCCTTTTCCCCACCCCTCCACTTT.

This clonotype was seen more than once but under ten times. The chain joins TRBV4-2 to TRBJ2-5, with D uncertain. Germline lookup yields CDR1 LGHNA and CDR2 YNFKEQ. The V and J ends lost 2 bases and 5 bases respectively, with 6 bases between them. The CDR3 spans 12 residues. The CDR3 DNA is TGTGCCAGCAGCCAAAACGGGGAGACCCAGTACTTC. This gives the protein CASSQNGETQYF.

This clonotype was detected ten times or more. This chain links TRBV7-9 with TRBJ2-5, with TRBD2 matching 12 bases. The germline CDR1 and CDR2 sequences are SEHNR and FQNEAQ (reference sequence). This CDR3 is 14 amino acids long. Germline trimming cut 5 bases from V and 5 bases from J; bases unmatched to any gene: 3. Here the CDR3 reads CASSPGTSGETQYF. As DNA, the CDR3 is TGTGCCAGCAGCCCCGGGACTAGCGGGGAGACCCAGTACTTC.

This clonotype was found a few times. The junction departs from the called germline gene at one end, perhaps through a read error. The chain carries TRBV7-7 and TRBJ2-3; 13 bases fit TRBD2. CDR1 is SSHAT and CDR2 is FNYEAQ in the germline V gene (reference sequence). The CDR3 loop spans 16 amino acids. The CDR3 nucleotides are TGTGCTAGCAGCCCCGGACTAGCGGGGGCCACAGATACGCAGTATTTT. It translates to CASSPGLAGATDTQYF.

The chain carries TRBV7-9 and TRBJ1-4; D may be TRBD1 (6 bases). This CDR3 has 14 residues. Germline V CDR1 and CDR2: SEHNR, FQNEAQ (reference sequence). Trimming pared 3 bases from V and 5 bases from J, leaving 10 bases between. The CDR3 is CASSFSGVNEKLFF. In DNA form, the CDR3 reads TGTGCCAGCAGCTTTTCAGGGGTGAATGAAAAACTGTTTTTT.

The V call is TRBV4-3, the J call TRBJ2-3, with D possibly TRBD1 on 6 matching bases. Germline V CDR1 and CDR2: LGHNA, YSLEER. The CDR3 spans 13 residues. V was clipped by 3 bases and J by 6 bases, with 10 bases between them. CDR3 sequence (DNA): TGCGCCAGCAGCCAGGGCACAGGGGATACGCAGTATTTT. It is translated as CASSQGTGDTQYF.

The V and J genes are TRBV5-4 and TRBJ2-3; TRBD2 is a possible D gene (6 bases). V gave up 2 bases and J gave up 5 bases, with 18 bases separating them. The CDR3 totals 16 residues. Germline V gives CDR1 SGHNT, CDR2 YYREEE (reference sequence). CDR3 sequence (DNA): TGTGCCAGCAGCTTACCTTATGGTCAGGAGGGAGATACGCAGTATTTT. Protein sequence: CASSLPYGQEGDTQYF.

This clonotype appeared many times. CDR3 protein: CASSLGEPPDTQYF. The CDR3 DNA reads as TGTGCCAGCAGCTTAGGAGAGCCGCCCGATACGCAGTATTTT. V is TRBV7-8 and J is TRBJ2-3; D remains ambiguous. V lost 1 base, J lost 6 bases, and 11 bases lay in between. The CDR3 contains 14 residues. Looked up from germline, CDR1 is SGHVS and CDR2 is FQNEAQ.

This clonotype was seen only once. The final CDR3 position lacks the conserved phenylalanine or tryptophan, pointing to a likely read error. This sequence joins TRBV5-1 and TRBJ2-5; a possible D gene is TRBD1 (6 bases). In germline, CDR1 is SGHRS, CDR2 YFSETQ. The CDR3 runs 13 residues. V was cut by 3 bases and J by 2 bases, with 8 bases left in between. CDR3 loop: CASSSGQQETQYL. Written as DNA, the CDR3 is TGCGCCAGCAGCTCCGGACAGCAAGAGACCCAGTACTTA.

This clonotype was counted many times. In DNA form, the CDR3 reads TGTGCCAGCAGTTTCTCTAGCGGGGGTGCGGAGACCCAGTACTTC. Its protein product is CASSFSSGGAETQYF. J is TRBJ2-5 and V is TRBV12-3 or TRBV12-4, with 10 bases matching TRBD2. V dropped 3 bases and J dropped 5; count of bases not matched to a gene: 6. The CDR3 runs to 15 residues.

Notes on this clonotype: At one boundary the junction diverges from the germline segment, which might be a read error. The CDR3 reads CSSSQGQGWNTEAFF. The CDR3 DNA sequence: TGCAGTTCTAGTCAGGGACAGGGGTGGAACACTGAAGCTTTCTTT. The rearrangement joins TRBV20-1 to TRBJ1-1; TRBD1 matches at 10 bases. This CDR3 spans 15 amino acids. Germline V gene lookup returns CDR1 DFQATT and CDR2 SNEGSKA (reference sequence).

This chain connects TRBV27 to TRBJ2-7; a weak D match, TRBD1 (8 bases). Germline CDR1 is MNHEY and CDR2 is SMNVEV (reference sequence). CDR3 size: 14 residues. With 8 bases removed from V and 4 bases from J, the gap between germline ends came to 18 bases. This chain's CDR3 is CASERTGRGYEQYF. CDR3 in DNA: TGTGCCAGCGAGAGGACAGGGAGGGGATACGAGCAGTACTTC.